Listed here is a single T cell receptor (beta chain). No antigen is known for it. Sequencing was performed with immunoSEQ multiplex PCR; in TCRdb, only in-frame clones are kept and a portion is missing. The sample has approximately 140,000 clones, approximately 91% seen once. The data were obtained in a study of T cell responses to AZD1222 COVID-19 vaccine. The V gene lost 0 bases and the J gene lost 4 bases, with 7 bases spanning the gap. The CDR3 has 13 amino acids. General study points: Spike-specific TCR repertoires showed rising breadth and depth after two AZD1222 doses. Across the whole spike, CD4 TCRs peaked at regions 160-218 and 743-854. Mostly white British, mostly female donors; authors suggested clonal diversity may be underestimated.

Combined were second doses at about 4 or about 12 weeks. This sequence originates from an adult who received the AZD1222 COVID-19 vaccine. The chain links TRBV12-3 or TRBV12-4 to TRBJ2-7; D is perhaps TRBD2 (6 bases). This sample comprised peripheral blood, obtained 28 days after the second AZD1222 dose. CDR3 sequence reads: CASSLAGGYEQYF. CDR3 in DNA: TGTGCCAGCAGTTTAGCAGGAGGGTACGAGCAGTACTTC.